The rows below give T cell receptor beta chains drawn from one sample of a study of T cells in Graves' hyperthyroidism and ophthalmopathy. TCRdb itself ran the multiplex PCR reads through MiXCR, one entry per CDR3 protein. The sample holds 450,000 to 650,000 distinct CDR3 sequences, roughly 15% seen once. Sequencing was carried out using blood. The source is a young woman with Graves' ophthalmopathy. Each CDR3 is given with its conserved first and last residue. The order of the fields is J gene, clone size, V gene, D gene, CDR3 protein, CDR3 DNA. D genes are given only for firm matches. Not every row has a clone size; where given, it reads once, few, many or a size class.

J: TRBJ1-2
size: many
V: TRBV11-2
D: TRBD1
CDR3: CASSPWDSNYGYTF
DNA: TGTGCCAGCAGCCCATGGGACAGCAACTATGGCTACACCTTC

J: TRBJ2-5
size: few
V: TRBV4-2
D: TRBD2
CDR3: CASSRGGDRETQYF
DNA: TGTGCCAGCAGCCGGGGGGGGGACCGCGAGACCCAGTACTTC

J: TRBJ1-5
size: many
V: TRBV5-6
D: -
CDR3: CASSFGGYYSNQPQHF
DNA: TGTGCCAGCAGCTTTGGGGGATACTATAGCAATCAGCCCCAGCATTTT

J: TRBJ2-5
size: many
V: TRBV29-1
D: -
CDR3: CSVELFGQGETQYF
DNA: TGCAGCGTTGAACTTTTCGGGCAGGGGGAGACCCAGTACTTC

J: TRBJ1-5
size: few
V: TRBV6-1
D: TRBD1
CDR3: CASSPGQGYWGNQPQHF
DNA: TGTGCCAGCAGTCCGGGACAGGGGTATTGGGGCAATCAGCCCCAGCATTTT

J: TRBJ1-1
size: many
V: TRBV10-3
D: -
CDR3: CATGYGTGRLNTEAFF
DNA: TGTGCCACCGGGTATGGTACAGGGAGGCTGAACACTGAAGCTTTCTTT

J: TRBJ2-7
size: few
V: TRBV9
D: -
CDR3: CASSVEQSYHPYEQYF
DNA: TGTGCCAGCAGCGTAGAACAGTCCTACCATCCCTACGAGCAGTACTTC

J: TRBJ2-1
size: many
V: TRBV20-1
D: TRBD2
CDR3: CSRSGGFNNEQFF
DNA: TGCAGTCGGAGCGGGGGTTTCAACAATGAGCAGTTCTTC

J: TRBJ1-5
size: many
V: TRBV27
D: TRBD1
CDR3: CASSLNAGTGGRNQPQHF
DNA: TGTGCCAGCAGTCTAAATGCCGGGACAGGGGGCCGCAATCAGCCCCAGCATTTT

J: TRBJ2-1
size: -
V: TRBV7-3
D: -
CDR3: CASSPLGGGYNEQFF
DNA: TGTGCCAGCAGCCCCCTCGGGGGTGGGTACAATGAGCAGTTCTTC

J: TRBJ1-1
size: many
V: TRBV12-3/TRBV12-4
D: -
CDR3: CASSLNVHGNTEAFF
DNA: TGTGCCAGCAGTTTGAACGTACACGGAAACACTGAAGCTTTCTTT

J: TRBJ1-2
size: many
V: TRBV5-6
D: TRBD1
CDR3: CASSTGQFYGYTF
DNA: TGTGCCAGCAGCACGGGACAGTTCTATGGCTACACCTTC

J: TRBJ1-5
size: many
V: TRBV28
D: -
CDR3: CASSFPYDTGNQPQHF
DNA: TGTGCCAGCAGTTTCCCCTACGACACCGGCAATCAGCCCCAGCATTTT

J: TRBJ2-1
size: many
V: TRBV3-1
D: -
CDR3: CASSLTPATGGEQFF
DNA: TGTGCCAGCAGCCTCACCCCGGCCACCGGCGGGGAGCAGTTCTTC

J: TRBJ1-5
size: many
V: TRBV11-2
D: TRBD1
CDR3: CASSQQGVGQPQHF
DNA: TGTGCCAGCAGTCAACAGGGGGTAGGACAGCCCCAGCATTTT

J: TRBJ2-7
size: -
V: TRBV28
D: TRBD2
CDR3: CASSRLAGGLTYEQYF
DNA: TGTGCCAGCAGCCGACTAGCGGGGGGACTGACCTACGAGCAGTACTTC

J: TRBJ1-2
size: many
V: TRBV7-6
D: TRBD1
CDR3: CASSSRGGGGYGYTF
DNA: TGTGCCAGCAGCTCCCGGGGAGGGGGCGGCTATGGCTACACCTTC

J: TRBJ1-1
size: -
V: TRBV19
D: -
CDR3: CASSGSLNTEAFF
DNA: TGTGCCAGTAGTGGATCTTTGAACACTGAAGCTTTCTTT

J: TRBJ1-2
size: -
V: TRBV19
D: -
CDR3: CASTKRDSDGSYTF
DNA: TGTGCCAGTACCAAAAGGGATTCTGACGGCAGCTACACCTTC

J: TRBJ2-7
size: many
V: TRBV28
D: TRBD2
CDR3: CASSSILRLAGGPYEQYF
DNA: TGTGCCAGCAGTTCCATCCTCCGACTAGCGGGAGGGCCCTACGAGCAGTACTTC

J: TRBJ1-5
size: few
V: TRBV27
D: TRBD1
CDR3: CASSTLKTGGQPQHF
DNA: TGTGCCAGCAGTACTTTAAAGACAGGGGGTCAGCCCCAGCATTTT

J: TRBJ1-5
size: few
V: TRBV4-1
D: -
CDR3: CASSQPGRNQPQHF
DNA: TGCGCCAGCAGCCAACCGGGTCGCAATCAGCCCCAGCATTTT

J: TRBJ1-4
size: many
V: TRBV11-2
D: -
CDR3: CASSPYYGEKLFF
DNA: TGTGCCAGCAGCCCATACTACGGCGAAAAACTGTTTTTT

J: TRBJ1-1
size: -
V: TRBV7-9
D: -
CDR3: CAIWGLDTEAFF
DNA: TGTGCCATCTGGGGGTTGGACACTGAAGCTTTCTTT

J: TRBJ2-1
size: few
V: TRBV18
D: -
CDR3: CASSPGDGAVQFF
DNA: TGTGCCAGCTCACCTGGGGACGGGGCTGTGCAGTTCTTC

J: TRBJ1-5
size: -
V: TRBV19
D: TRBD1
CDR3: CASSTTAGTANQPQHF
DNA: TGTGCCAGTAGTACGACGGCAGGGACAGCTAATCAGCCCCAGCATTTT

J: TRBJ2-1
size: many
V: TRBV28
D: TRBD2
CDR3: CASSLSGDNEQFF
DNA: TGTGCCAGCAGTCTTAGCGGGGACAATGAGCAGTTCTTC

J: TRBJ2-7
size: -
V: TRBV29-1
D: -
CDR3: CSVEAGIRYEQCF
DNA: TGCAGCGTTGAGGCGGGGATACGGTACGAGCAGTGCTTC

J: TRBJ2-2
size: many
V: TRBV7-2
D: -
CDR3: CASSPQIGGELFF
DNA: TGTGCCAGCAGCCCCCAGATCGGCGGGGAGCTGTTTTTT

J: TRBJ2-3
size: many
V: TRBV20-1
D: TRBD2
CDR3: CSASGTSGSPIDTQYF
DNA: TGCAGTGCTAGCGGGACTAGCGGGAGCCCTATAGATACGCAGTATTTT

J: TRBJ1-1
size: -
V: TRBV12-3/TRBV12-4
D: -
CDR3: CASSPSSFPGAFF
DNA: TGTGCCAGCAGTCCCTCCAGCTTCCCGGGGGCTTTCTTT

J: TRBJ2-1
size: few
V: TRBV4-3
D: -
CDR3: CASSQGLPVGDEQFF
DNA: TGCGCCAGCAGCCAAGGACTCCCAGTTGGGGATGAGCAGTTCTTC

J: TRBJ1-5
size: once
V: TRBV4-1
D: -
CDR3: CASSQLRGNQPQHF
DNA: TGCGCCAGCAGCCAACTTAGGGGCAATCAGCCCCAGCATTTT

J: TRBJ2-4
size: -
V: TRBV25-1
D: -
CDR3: CASSEVQGSTKNIQYF
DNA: TGTGCCAGCAGTGAAGTTCAGGGGAGTACCAAAAACATTCAGTACTTC

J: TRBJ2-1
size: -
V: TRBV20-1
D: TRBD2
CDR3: CSASPRSFTSGEYNEQFF
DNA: TGCAGTGCTAGTCCGAGGTCTTTTACTAGCGGGGAGTACAATGAGCAGTTCTTC

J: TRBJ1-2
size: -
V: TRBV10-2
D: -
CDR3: CASSRDFDGYTF
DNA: TGCGCCAGCAGCCGGGACTTTGATGGCTACACCTTC

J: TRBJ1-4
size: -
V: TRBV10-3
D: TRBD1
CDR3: CAISESPGGEKLFF
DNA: TGTGCCATCAGTGAATCCCCAGGGGGTGAAAAACTGTTTTTT

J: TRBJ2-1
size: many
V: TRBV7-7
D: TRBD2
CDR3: CASSLVAGGDNEQFF
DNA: TGTGCTAGCAGCCTTGTAGCGGGGGGCGACAATGAGCAGTTCTTC

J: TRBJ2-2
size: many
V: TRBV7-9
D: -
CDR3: CASSLGSGNTGELFF
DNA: TGTGCCAGCAGCTTAGGTTCAGGGAACACCGGGGAGCTGTTTTTT

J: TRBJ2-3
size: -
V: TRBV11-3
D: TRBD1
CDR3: CASSRDRADTQYF
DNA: TGTGCCAGCAGCCGGGACAGGGCAGATACGCAGTATTTT

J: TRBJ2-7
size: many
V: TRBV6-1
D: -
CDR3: CASKGGRYYEQYF
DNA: TGTGCCAGCAAGGGGGGGCGTTACTACGAGCAGTACTTC

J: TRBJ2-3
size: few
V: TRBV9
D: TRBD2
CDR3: CASSSSSGGAGDTQYF
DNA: TGTGCCAGCAGCAGCTCCAGCGGGGGGGCAGGAGATACGCAGTATTTT

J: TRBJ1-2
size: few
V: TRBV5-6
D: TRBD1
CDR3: CASSTGQGASGYTF
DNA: TGTGCCAGCAGCACCGGACAGGGGGCAAGTGGCTACACCTTC

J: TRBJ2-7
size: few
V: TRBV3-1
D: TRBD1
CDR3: CASSLDRTGEDYEQYF
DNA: TGTGCCAGCAGCCTCGACAGGACAGGGGAGGACTACGAGCAGTACTTC

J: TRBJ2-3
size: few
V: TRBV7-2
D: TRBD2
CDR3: CASKSRGRAWTQYF
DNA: TGTGCCAGCAAATCTCGGGGGAGGGCGTGGACGCAGTATTTT